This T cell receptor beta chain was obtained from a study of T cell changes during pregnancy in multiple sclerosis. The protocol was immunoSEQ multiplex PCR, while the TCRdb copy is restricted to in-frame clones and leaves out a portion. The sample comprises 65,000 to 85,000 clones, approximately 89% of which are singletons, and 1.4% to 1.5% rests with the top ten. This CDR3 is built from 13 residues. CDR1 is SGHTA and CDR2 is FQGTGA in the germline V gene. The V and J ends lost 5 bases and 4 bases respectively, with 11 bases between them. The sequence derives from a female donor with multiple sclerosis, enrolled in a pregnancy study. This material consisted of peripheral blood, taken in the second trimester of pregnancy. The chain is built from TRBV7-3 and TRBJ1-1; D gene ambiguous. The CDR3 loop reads CASSAQDRTEAFF. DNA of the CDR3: TGTGCCAGCAGCGCCCAGGATCGCACTGAAGCTTTCTTT.